What follows describes a single T cell receptor (beta chain). This sample stems from a study of T cell responses to AZD1222 COVID-19 vaccine. Profiled with immunoSEQ multiplex PCR; TCRdb holds only in-frame clones, not every one. The table shows 90,000 or so clones, with around nine tenths occurring only once. The CDR3 covers 15 residues. The V end lost 3 bases, the J end lost 0 bases, and 9 bases lay between the germline ends. Germline V gene sequence: CDR1 SNHLY, CDR2 FYNNEI. The source of this sequence is an adult in good health. The starting material was peripheral blood, obtained on day 0 of AZD1222 vaccination. V gene TRBV2 combines with J gene TRBJ2-1; D is ambiguous. The CDR3 is CASSDWSSSYNEQFF. In nucleotides, the CDR3 is TGTGCCAGCAGTGATTGGTCGAGCTCCTACAATGAGCAGTTCTTC.